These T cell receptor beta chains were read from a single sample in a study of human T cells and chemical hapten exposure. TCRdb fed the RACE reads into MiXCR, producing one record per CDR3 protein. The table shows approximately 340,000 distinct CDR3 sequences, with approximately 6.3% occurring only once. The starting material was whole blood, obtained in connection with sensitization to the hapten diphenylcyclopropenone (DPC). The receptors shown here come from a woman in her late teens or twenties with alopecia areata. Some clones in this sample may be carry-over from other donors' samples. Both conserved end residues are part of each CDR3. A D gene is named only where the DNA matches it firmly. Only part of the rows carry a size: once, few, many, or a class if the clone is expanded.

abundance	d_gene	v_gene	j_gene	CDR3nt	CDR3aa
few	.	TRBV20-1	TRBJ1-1	TGCAGTGCTAGGCGGAGACTCATGAACACTGAAGCTTTCTTT	CSARRRLMNTEAFF
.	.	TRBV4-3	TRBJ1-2	TGCGCCAGCGCTTGGGGCAGAAATAACTATGGCTACACCTTC	CASAWGRNNYGYTF
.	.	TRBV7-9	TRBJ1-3	TGTGCCAGCAGCTTGGTGGAGAGATCAGGGGAATATTTT	CASSLVERSGEYF
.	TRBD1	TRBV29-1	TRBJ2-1	TGCAGCGTTGGGGTTACCATACCAGGGGGCAGGGGCAATGAGCAGTTCTTC	CSVGVTIPGGRGNEQFF
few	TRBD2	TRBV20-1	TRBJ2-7	TGCAGTGCCACGACTAGCGGGGGGCTCTCCTACGAGCAGTACTTC	CSATTSGGLSYEQYF
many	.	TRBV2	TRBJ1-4	TGTGCCAGCAGCTACGGCATTAATGAAAAACTGTTTTTT	CASSYGINEKLFF
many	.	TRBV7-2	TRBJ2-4	TGTGCCAGCAGCCCCGGGGTGGGGGGAAACATTCAGTACTTC	CASSPGVGGNIQYF
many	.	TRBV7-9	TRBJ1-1	TGTGCCAGCAGCTTATACCAGGGGAACACTGAAGCTTTCTTT	CASSLYQGNTEAFF
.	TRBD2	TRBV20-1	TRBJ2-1	TGCAGTGCTAGAGATGGTCTAGCGGGGGCCACATACAATGAGCAGTTCTTC	CSARDGLAGATYNEQFF
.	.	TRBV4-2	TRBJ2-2	TGTGCCAGCAGCCAGCTCCCTGGGGGACCCACCGGGGAGCTGTTTTTT	CASSQLPGGPTGELFF
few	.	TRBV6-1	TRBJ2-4	TGTGCCAGCAAACAAATCAGGGGAGCCAAAAACATTCAGTACTTC	CASKQIRGAKNIQYF
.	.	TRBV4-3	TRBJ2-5	TGCGCCAGCAGCCAAGATAGAACAGACCAAGAGACCCAGTACTTC	CASSQDRTDQETQYF
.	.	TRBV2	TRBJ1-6	TGTGCCAGCAGCCCATCCTCCAATTCACCCCTCCACTTT	CASSPSSNSPLHF
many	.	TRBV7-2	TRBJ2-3	TGTGCCAGCAGCTTCCTTGGACTGATCACAGATACGCAGTATTTT	CASSFLGLITDTQYF
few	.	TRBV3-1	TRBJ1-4	TGTGCCAGCAGCCAAGATGAAACACTCCATAATGAAAAACTGTTTTTT	CASSQDETLHNEKLFF
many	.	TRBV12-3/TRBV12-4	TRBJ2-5	TGTGCCAGCAAGGCGAACCAAGAGACCCAGTACTTC	CASKANQETQYF
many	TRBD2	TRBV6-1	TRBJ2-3	TGTGCCAGCAGTGTAGGACTAGAACCGACAGATACGCAGTATTTT	CASSVGLEPTDTQYF
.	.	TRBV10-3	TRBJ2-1	TGTGCCATCGGACCCGAGGGCGATGAGCAGTTCTTC	CAIGPEGDEQFF